These T cell receptor beta chains were read from a single sample in a study of CD8 T cells in ankylosing spondylitis. TCRdb passed the 5' RACE reads through MiXCR, listing each CDR3 protein once. This sample carries about 250,000 distinct CDR3 sequences, 32% of them seen once, and the ten largest clones take around 4.4%. The sequencing sample was made of blood, either unsorted or a sorted T cell fraction (not recorded which). These receptors all stem from a male donor with ankylosing spondylitis or in good health (not recorded which). Both conserved end residues are part of each CDR3. Fields, in order: D gene, clone size, J gene, V gene, CDR3 DNA, CDR3 protein. D genes are given only for firm matches. Some rows mark clone size as missing; the rest say once, few, many or name a class of expanded clone.

NA NA TRBJ2-7 TRBV27 TGTGCCAGCAGTTCAGACAGGCCCTGGGGGCAGTACTTC CASSSDRPWGQYF
NA NA TRBJ1-2 TRBV20-1 TGCAGTGCTAGAGAGATTAACGGCTACACCTTC CSAREINGYTF
NA NA TRBJ2-5 TRBV30 TGTGCCTGGAGTGTACTTGAGACCCAGTACTTC CAWSVLETQYF
NA NA TRBJ2-3 TRBV20-1 TGCAGTGCTAGTGGAGTCGGACTAACGTGGGATACGCAGTATTTT CSASGVGLTWDTQYF
NA few TRBJ2-3 TRBV29-1 TGCAGCGTTGAAGATGGCGGCCCGACAGGATACACAGATACGCAGTATTTT CSVEDGGPTGYTDTQYF
NA few TRBJ2-5 TRBV20-1 TGCAGTGCTAGAGGCGGTCGGGCCACCCAAGAGACCCAGTACTTC CSARGGRATQETQYF
NA NA TRBJ2-1 TRBV15 TGTGCCACCAGCAGAGATTCAGGGGCTAGGGATGAGCAGTTCTTC CATSRDSGARDEQFF
NA NA TRBJ2-7 TRBV7-2 TGTGCCAGCAGCCCTAGGTACCCGAGCTCCTACGAGCAGTACTTC CASSPRYPSSYEQYF
NA NA TRBJ1-5 TRBV24-1 TGTGCCACCAGTGATTCGGGGTTGGGTCAGCCCCAGCATTTT CATSDSGLGQPQHF
TRBD2 few TRBJ2-7 TRBV11-2 TGTGCCAGCAGCTCTATCGGGACTAGCGGGGGAGACCTCTCCTACGAGCAGTACTTC CASSSIGTSGGDLSYEQYF
NA NA TRBJ1-6 TRBV20-1 TGCAGTGCTCCGTTCTATAATTCACCCCTCCACTTT CSAPFYNSPLHF
NA NA TRBJ1-1 TRBV11-2 TGTGCCAGCAGCTTAGATCAGCACACTGAAGCTTTCTTT CASSLDQHTEAFF
TRBD2 NA TRBJ2-7 TRBV20-1 TGCAGTGCTAGAGATCAGCGGGGGGCCCCCTACGAGCAGTACTTC CSARDQRGAPYEQYF
TRBD1 few TRBJ2-3 TRBV6-1 TGTGCCAGCAGCCCAAATATCGGGACAGGGCGCACAGATACGCAGTATTTT CASSPNIGTGRTDTQYF
NA NA TRBJ2-3 TRBV7-2 TGTGCCAGCAGCTTCCAGTATTTT CASSFQYF
NA NA TRBJ1-3 TRBV12-3/TRBV12-4 TGTGCCGATTGGGAGGGTAGTCCTGGAAACACCATATATTTT CADWEGSPGNTIYF
NA NA TRBJ2-1 TRBV20-1 TGCAGTGCTAGAGATTCAGGCAACAATGAGCAGTTCTTC CSARDSGNNEQFF
TRBD1 once TRBJ1-5 TRBV4-1 TGCGCCAGCAGCCAAGGGGGGACAGCTCTCGGCAATCAGCCCCAGCATTTT CASSQGGTALGNQPQHF
NA few TRBJ2-4 TRBV20-1 TGCAGTGCTAGTGAGGAACTAGCCAAAAACATTCAGTACTTC CSASEELAKNIQYF
NA NA TRBJ2-7 TRBV20-1 TGCAGTGCTAGAGGTCCGGGGGAGGCGACCTACGAGCAGTACTTC CSARGPGEATYEQYF
NA NA TRBJ2-7 TRBV10-2 TGCGCCAGCAGCAAAAAGGGGACATCGAACTACGAGCAGTACTTC CASSKKGTSNYEQYF
NA NA TRBJ1-5 TRBV12-3/TRBV12-4 TGTGCCAGCAAGGGCTCGGGCAATCAGCCCCAGCATTTT CASKGSGNQPQHF
NA NA TRBJ2-1 TRBV20-1 TGCAGTGCTACTCACAGACGTCGACAGGACAATGAGCAGTTCTTC CSATHRRRQDNEQFF
TRBD1 few TRBJ2-2 TRBV29-1 TGCAGCGTTGAAGAACCAGGGGGAGGGGAGCTGTTTTTT CSVEEPGGGELFF
TRBD1 NA TRBJ2-3 TRBV20-1 TGCAGTGCTAGCGCCGGGACAGGGCGCACAGATACGCAGTATTTT CSASAGTGRTDTQYF
NA few TRBJ1-2 TRBV30 TGTGCCTGGAGTCCTCTGGAGGTTGCAGGGGCCCCCTATGGCTACACCTTC CAWSPLEVAGAPYGYTF
NA NA TRBJ1-4 TRBV2 TGTGCCAGCAGTGAACGTCGAAATGAAAAACTGTTTTTT CASSERRNEKLFF
NA NA TRBJ2-7 TRBV5-7 TGTGCCAGCAGCTTGGTGGTCGGAACCTACGAGCAGTACTTC CASSLVVGTYEQYF
TRBD2 NA TRBJ2-5 TRBV6-1 TGTGCCAGCAGAACTAGCGTTTCCCAAGAGACCCAGTACTTC CASRTSVSQETQYF
NA few TRBJ2-3 TRBV28 TGTGCCAGCACCGAGAGGTCCGGGGGCGGGGGACGAGATACGCAGTATTTT CASTERSGGGGRDTQYF
NA NA TRBJ2-7 TRBV20-1 TGCAGTGCTAGAGGGGATAGGACCCTGTACGAGCAGTACTTC CSARGDRTLYEQYF
NA NA TRBJ2-7 TRBV15 TGTGCCACCAGCAGTGGGGGCGCGGACGAGCAGTACTTC CATSSGGADEQYF
NA few TRBJ1-4 TRBV6-2/TRBV6-3 TGTGCCAGCAGTTACCGGTCAGGGTACGAAAAACTGTTTTTT CASSYRSGYEKLFF
TRBD1 NA TRBJ1-2 TRBV24-1 TGTGCCACCGGCCGACCCGGGACAGGGGACTATGGCTACACCTTC CATGRPGTGDYGYTF
NA NA TRBJ1-1 TRBV6-1 TGTGCCAGCAGCCCCAGGACAGCCTACACTGAAGCTTTCTTT CASSPRTAYTEAFF
NA few TRBJ2-7 TRBV28 TGTGCCAGCAGTTTATTGGCGGACAACTCCTACGAGCAGTACTTC CASSLLADNSYEQYF
NA NA TRBJ2-1 TRBV27 TGTGCCAGCAGTTTAGGGATGGGACTTTACAATGAGCAGTTCTTC CASSLGMGLYNEQFF
TRBD2 many TRBJ2-1 TRBV12-3/TRBV12-4 TGTGCCAGCGAAAGGTGGGGGGGGACCTACAATGAGCAGTTCTTC CASERWGGTYNEQFF
NA NA TRBJ2-1 TRBV7-2 TGTGCCAGCAGCGCCTTGACGGCGGAGCAGTTCTTC CASSALTAEQFF
TRBD1 NA TRBJ1-3 TRBV20-1 TGCAGTGCCCGGGACAGGGCTGGAAACACCATATATTTT CSARDRAGNTIYF
NA NA TRBJ2-4 TRBV20-1 TGCAGTGCTAGCGACAGCATGAAGAGGTACTTC CSASDSMKRYF